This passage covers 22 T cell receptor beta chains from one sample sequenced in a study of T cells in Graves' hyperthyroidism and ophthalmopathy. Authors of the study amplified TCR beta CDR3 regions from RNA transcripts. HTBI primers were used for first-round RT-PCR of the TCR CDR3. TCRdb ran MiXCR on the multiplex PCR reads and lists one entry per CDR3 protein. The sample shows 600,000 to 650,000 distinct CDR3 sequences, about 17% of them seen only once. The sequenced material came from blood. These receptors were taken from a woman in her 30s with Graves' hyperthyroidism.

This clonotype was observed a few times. For the CDR3, the DNA is TGTGCCAGCAGTTACGGGGGAGAGGAAATCGATGAGCAGTTCTTC. This translates into CASSYGGEEIDEQFF. The chain uses TRBV6-2 or TRBV6-3 and TRBJ2-1; either TRBD1 or TRBD2 may supply D (5 bases each). The CDR3 spans 15 residues. The germline gives CDR1 MNHEY, CDR2 SVGEGT. Trimming stripped 2 bases from V and 8 bases from J, with 16 bases between.

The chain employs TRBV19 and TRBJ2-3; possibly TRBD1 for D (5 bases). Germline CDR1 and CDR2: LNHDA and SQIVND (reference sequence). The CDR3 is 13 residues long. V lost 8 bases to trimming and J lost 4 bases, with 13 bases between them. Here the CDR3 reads CASGPQGADTQYF. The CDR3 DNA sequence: TGTGCCAGTGGCCCGCAAGGGGCAGATACGCAGTATTTT.

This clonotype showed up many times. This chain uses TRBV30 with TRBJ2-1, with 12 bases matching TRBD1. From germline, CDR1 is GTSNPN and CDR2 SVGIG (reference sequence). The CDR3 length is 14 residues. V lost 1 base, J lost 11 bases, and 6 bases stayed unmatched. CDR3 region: CAWSAGQGAHQQFF. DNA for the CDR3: TGTGCCTGGAGTGCGGGACAGGGGGCCCACCAGCAGTTCTTC. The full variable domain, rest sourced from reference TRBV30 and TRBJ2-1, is SQTIHQWPATLVQPVGSPLSLECTVEGTSNPNLYWYRQAAGRGLQLLFYSVGIGQISSEVPQNLSASRPQDRQFILSSKKLLLSDSGFYLCAWSAGQGAHQQFFGPGTRLTVL.

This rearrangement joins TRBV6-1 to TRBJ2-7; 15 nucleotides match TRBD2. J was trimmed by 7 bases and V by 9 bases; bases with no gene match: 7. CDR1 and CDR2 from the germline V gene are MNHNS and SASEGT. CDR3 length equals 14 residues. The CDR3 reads CASSGLAGGGEQYF. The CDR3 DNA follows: TGTGCCAGTTCGGGACTAGCGGGAGGAGGAGAGCAGTACTTC.

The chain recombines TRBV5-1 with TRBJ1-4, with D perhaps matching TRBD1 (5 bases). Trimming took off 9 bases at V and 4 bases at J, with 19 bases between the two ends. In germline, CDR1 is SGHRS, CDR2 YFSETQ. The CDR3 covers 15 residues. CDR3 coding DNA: TGCGCCACCATACTCCGGCCTAGGGGTAATGAAAAACTGTTTTTT. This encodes CATILRPRGNEKLFF. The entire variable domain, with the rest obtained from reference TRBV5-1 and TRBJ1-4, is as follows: KAGVTQTPRYLIKTRGQQVTLSCSPISGHRSVSWYQQTPGQGLQFLFEYFSETQRNKGNFPGRFSGRQFSNSRSEMNVSTLELGDSALYLCATILRPRGNEKLFFGSGTQLSVL.

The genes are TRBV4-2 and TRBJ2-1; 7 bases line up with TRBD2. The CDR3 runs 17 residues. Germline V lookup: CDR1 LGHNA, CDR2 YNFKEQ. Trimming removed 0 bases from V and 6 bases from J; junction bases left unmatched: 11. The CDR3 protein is CASSQEGWGERGNEQFF. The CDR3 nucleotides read TGTGCCAGCAGCCAAGAGGGGTGGGGGGAGCGGGGCAATGAGCAGTTCTTC.

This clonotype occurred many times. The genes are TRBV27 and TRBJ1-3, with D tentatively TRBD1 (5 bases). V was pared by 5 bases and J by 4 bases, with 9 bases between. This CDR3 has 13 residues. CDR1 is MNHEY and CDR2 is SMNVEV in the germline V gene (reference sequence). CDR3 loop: CASSPRGGNTIYF. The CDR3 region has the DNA TGTGCCAGCAGTCCCCGGGGCGGAAACACCATATATTTT.

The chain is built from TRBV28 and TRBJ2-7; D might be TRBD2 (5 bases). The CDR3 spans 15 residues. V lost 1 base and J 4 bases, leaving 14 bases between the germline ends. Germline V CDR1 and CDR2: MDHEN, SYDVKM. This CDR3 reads CASSLYGELKYEQYF. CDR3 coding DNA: TGTGCCAGCAGTTTATATGGGGAGTTGAAGTACGAGCAGTACTTC.

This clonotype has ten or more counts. CDR3 amino acids: CASSLRDRVPPDTQYF. CDR3 coding DNA: TGTGCCAGCAGTTTAAGGGACAGGGTCCCCCCAGATACGCAGTATTTT. The chain couples TRBV12-3 or TRBV12-4 to TRBJ2-3, with 9 nucleotides matching TRBD1. CDR3 size: 16 residues. V lost 2 bases, J lost 4 bases, and 7 bases stayed unmatched.

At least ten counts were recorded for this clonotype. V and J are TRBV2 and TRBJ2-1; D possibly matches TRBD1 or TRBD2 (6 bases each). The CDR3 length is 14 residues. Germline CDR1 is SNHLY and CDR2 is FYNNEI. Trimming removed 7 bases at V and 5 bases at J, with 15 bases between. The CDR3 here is CASIAAGEDNEQFF. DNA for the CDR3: TGTGCCAGCATCGCGGCAGGGGAGGACAATGAGCAGTTCTTC.

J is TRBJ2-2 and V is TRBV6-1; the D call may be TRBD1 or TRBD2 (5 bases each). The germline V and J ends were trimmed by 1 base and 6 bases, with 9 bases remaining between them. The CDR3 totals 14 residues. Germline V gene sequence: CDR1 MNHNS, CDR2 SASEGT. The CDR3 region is CASSEVGVAGELFF. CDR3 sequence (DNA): TGTGCCAGCAGTGAAGTGGGGGTGGCCGGGGAGCTGTTTTTT.

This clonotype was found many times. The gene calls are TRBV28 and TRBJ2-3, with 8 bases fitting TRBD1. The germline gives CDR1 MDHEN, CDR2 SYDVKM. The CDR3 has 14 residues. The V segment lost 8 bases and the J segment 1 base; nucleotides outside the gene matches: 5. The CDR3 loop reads CASQQGDRTDTQYF. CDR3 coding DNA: TGTGCCAGCCAACAGGGGGATCGCACAGATACGCAGTATTTT.

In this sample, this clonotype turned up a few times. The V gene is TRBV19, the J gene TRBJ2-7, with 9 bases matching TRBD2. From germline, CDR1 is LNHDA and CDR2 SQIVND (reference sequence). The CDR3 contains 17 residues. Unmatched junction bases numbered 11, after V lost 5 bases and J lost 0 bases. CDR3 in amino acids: CASSRPHNSGSSYEQYF. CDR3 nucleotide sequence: TGTGCCAGTAGTCGACCACATAATAGCGGGAGCTCCTACGAGCAGTACTTC. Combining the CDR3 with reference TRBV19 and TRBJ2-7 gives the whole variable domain DGGITQSPKYLFRKEGQNVTLSCEQNLNHDAMYWYRQDPGQGLRLIYYSQIVNDFQKGDIAEGYSVSREKKESFPLTVTSAQKNPTAFYLCASSRPHNSGSSYEQYFGPGTRLTVT.

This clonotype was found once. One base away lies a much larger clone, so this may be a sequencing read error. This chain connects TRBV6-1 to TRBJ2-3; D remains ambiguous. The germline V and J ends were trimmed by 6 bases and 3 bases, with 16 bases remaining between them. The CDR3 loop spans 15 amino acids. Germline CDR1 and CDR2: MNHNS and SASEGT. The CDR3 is CASSRREPGTDTQYF. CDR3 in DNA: TGTGCCAGCAGCCGTCGAGAGCCCGGAACAGATACGCAGTATTTT.

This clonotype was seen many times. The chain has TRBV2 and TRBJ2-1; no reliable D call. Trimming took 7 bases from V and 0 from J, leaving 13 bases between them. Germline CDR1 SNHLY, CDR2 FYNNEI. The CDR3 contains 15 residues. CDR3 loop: CASTALGGSYNEQFF. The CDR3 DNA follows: TGTGCCAGCACGGCGTTGGGCGGCTCCTACAATGAGCAGTTCTTC.

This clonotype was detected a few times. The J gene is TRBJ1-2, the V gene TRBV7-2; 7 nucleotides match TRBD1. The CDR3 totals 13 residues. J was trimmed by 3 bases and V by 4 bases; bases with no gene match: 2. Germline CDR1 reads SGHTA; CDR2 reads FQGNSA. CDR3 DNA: TGTGCCAGCAGCTGGGACAGCCACTATGGCTACACCTTC. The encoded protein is CASSWDSHYGYTF. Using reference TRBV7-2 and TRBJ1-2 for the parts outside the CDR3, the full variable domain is GAGVSQSPSNKVTEKGKDVELRCDPISGHTALYWYRQSLGQGLEFLIYFQGNSAPDKSGLPSDRFSAERTGGSVSTLTIQRTQQEDSAVYLCASSWDSHYGYTFGSGTRLTVV.

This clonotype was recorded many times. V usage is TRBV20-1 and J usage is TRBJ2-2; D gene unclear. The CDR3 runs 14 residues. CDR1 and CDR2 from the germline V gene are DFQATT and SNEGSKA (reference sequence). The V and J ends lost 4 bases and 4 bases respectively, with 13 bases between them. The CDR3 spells CSATYLRSTGELFF. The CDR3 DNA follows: TGCAGTGCTACCTACCTGCGGTCCACCGGGGAGCTGTTTTTT.

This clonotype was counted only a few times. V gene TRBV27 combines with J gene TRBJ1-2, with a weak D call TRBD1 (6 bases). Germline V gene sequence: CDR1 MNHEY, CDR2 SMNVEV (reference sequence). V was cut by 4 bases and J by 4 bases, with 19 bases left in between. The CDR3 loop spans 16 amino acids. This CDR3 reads CASSSRRGGPGYGYTF. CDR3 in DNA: TGTGCCAGCAGTTCCCGACGGGGGGGGCCCGGCTATGGCTACACCTTC.

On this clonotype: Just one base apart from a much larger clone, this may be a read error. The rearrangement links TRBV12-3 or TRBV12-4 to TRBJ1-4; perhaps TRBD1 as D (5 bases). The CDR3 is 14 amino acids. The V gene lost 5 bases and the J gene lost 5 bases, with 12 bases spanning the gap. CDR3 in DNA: TGTGCCAGCAGTGACCTACGGGGGAATGAAAAACTGTTTTTT. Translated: CASSDLRGNEKLFF.

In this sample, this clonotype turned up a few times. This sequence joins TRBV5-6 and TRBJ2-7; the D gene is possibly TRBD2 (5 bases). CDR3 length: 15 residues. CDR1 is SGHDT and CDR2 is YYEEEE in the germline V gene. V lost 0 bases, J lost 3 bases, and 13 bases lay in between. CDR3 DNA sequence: TGTGCCAGCAGCTTGGGGGGTCGACGGGGCTACGAGCAGTACTTC. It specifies CASSLGGRRGYEQYF.

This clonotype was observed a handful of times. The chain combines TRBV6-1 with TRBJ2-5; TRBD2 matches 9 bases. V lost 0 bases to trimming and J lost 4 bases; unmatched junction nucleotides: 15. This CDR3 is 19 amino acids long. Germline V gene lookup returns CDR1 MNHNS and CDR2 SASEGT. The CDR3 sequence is CASSEAQGLAGGAGETQYF. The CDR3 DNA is TGTGCCAGCAGTGAAGCGCAGGGTCTGGCGGGAGGGGCCGGAGAGACCCAGTACTTC.

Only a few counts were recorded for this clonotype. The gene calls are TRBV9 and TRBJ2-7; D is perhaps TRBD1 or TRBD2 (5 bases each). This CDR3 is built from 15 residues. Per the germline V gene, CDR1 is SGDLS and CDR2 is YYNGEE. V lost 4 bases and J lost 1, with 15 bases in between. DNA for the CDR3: TGTGCCAGCAGCCCCGAGGGACGGGGATCCTACGAGCAGTACTTC. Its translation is CASSPEGRGSYEQYF. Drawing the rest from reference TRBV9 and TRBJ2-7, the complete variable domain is DSGVTQTPKHLITATGQRVTLRCSPRSGDLSVYWYQQSLDQGLQFLIQYYNGEERAKGNILERFSAQQFPDLHSELNLSSLELGDSALYFCASSPEGRGSYEQYFGPGTRLTVT.